Following are 14 T cell receptor beta chains from one sample sequenced in a study of T cell repertoires in cytomegalovirus infection. TCRdb re-analysed the reads in MiXCR, keeping a single row per CDR3 protein. The table records 300,000 or so distinct CDR3 sequences, about 9.1% of them present only once. The source material was PBMCs. The source is a human donor in good health (CMV status not recorded). Some clones in this sample may be carry-over from other donors' samples.

This clonotype was detected many times. This chain connects TRBV20-1 to TRBJ2-5; D might be TRBD1 or TRBD2, each matching 5 bases. The germline gives CDR1 DFQATT, CDR2 SNEGSKA (reference sequence). Trimming took off 6 bases at V and 4 bases at J, with 18 bases between the two ends. The CDR3 runs 14 residues. In DNA form, the CDR3 reads TGCAGTGCCGAACCCGGGACGCTGGCAGAGACCCAGTACTTC. It codes for CSAEPGTLAETQYF.

The sample holds many counts of this clonotype. This chain links TRBV29-1 with TRBJ1-2; 8 nucleotides line up with TRBD1. Losses at the gene ends were 0 bases for V and 8 bases for J; bases not matched to a gene: 2. The CDR3 covers 12 residues. Germline lookup yields CDR1 SQVTM and CDR2 ANQGSEA. The DNA for the CDR3 is TGCAGCGTTGAAGATTCAGGGGGCGGCTACACCTTC. It encodes CSVEDSGGGYTF.

This clonotype was seen ten or more times. This chain joins TRBV20-1 and TRBJ2-5; D is possibly TRBD1 (6 bases). Germline CDR1 reads DFQATT; CDR2 reads SNEGSKA (reference sequence). This CDR3 contains 13 residues. Trimming left V 3 bases short and J 2 bases short, with 10 bases between. The CDR3 nucleotides read TGCAGTGCTAGTAAGGGGGTACAAGAGACCCAGTACTTC. This codes for CSASKGVQETQYF.

The table lists this clonotype with a few counts. J is TRBJ2-3 and V is TRBV20-1; 9 bases map to TRBD2. V lost 0 bases and J lost 6; bases outside the gene matches: 4. Germline CDR1 DFQATT, CDR2 SNEGSKA (reference sequence). CDR3 length equals 14 residues. For the CDR3, the DNA is TGCAGTGCTAGAGATCAGCGGGGGGAGGATACGCAGTATTTT. This gives the protein CSARDQRGEDTQYF.

This clonotype showed up many times. V usage is TRBV20-1 and J usage is TRBJ1-3; no firm D call. V was shortened by 3 bases and J by 0 bases, with 12 bases between the two germline ends. The CDR3 contains 15 residues. Per the germline V gene, CDR1 is DFQATT and CDR2 is SNEGSKA (reference sequence). The CDR3 protein is CSAREQQTSGNTIYF. The CDR3 nucleotides are TGCAGTGCTAGGGAACAGCAGACCTCTGGAAACACCATATATTTT.

The table lists this clonotype with many counts. The chain employs TRBV11-3 and TRBJ2-2; 9 positions match TRBD2. This CDR3 region has 14 residues. CDR1 is SGHNT, CDR2 YENEEA, per germline. The trim removed 6 bases at V and 7 bases at J, leaving 6 bases unmatched. The DNA of the CDR3 is TGTGCCAGCAGTTTTAGCGGGGGTGGCGGGGAGCTGTTTTTT. Its translation: CASSFSGGGGELFF.

The V call is TRBV29-1, the J call TRBJ2-7; the D gene could be TRBD1 or TRBD2 (5 bases each). Germline V gene sequence: CDR1 SQVTM, CDR2 ANQGSEA. The V gene lost 5 bases and the J gene lost 1 base, with 15 bases spanning the gap. The CDR3 is 14 amino acids. CDR3 coding DNA: TGCAGCGTTATGGGTCAGGGACGGTCCTACGAGCAGTACTTC. This translates into CSVMGQGRSYEQYF.

This clonotype has a count of ten or more. This sequence joins TRBV13 and TRBJ2-6, with 10 bases fitting TRBD2. V trimming: 4 bases; J trimming: 0 bases; junction bases outside the gene matches: 12. Germline assignment: CDR1 PRHDT and CDR2 FYEKMQ (reference sequence). This CDR3 has 20 amino acids. The CDR3 reads CASSSLRLAGFRSGANVLTF. The DNA of the CDR3 is TGTGCCAGCAGCTCGTTACGACTAGCGGGTTTCCGCTCTGGGGCCAACGTCCTGACTTTC.

This clonotype was observed at least ten times. This sequence joins TRBV12-3 or TRBV12-4 and TRBJ1-5; D perhaps matches TRBD1 (6 bases). This CDR3 is 15 amino acids long. Trimming removed 6 bases at V and 1 base at J, with 13 bases between. The CDR3 DNA follows: TGTGCCAGCAGCCCCACCGGGACAAGCAATCAGCCCCAGCATTTT. Amino acids: CASSPTGTSNQPQHF.

This chain joins TRBV20-1 and TRBJ1-4; maybe TRBD1 (5 bases). The CDR3 sequence is 14 residues long. With 5 bases removed from V and 7 bases from J, the gap between germline ends came to 17 bases. Germline lookup yields CDR1 DFQATT and CDR2 SNEGSKA (reference sequence). DNA of the CDR3: TGCAGTGCTCCGGTGAGGCCTACAGGTGAAAAACTGTTTTTT. Amino acids: CSAPVRPTGEKLFF.

This clonotype has just a few counts. V gene TRBV10-3 combines with J gene TRBJ1-1; no clear D. V gave up 2 bases and J gave up 0 bases, with 10 bases separating them. The CDR3 extends over 15 amino acids. The V gene's germline CDR1 is ENHRY and CDR2 SYGVKD. CDR3 DNA sequence: TGTGCCATCAGTGAGGCCAAGGCCATGAACACTGAAGCTTTCTTT. Its protein is CAISEAKAMNTEAFF.

There are many counts of this clonotype. The gene calls are TRBV20-1 and TRBJ2-2; the match to TRBD2 covers 10 bases. This CDR3 region has 18 residues. V was clipped by 0 bases and J by 3 bases; unmatched bases: 10. CDR1 is DFQATT, CDR2 SNEGSKA, per germline (reference sequence). The chain's CDR3 is CSARDNERGGRYTGELFF. Written as DNA, the CDR3 is TGCAGTGCTAGAGATAACGAGCGGGGGGGCCGGTACACCGGGGAGCTGTTTTTT.

This clonotype came up many times. The chain is built from TRBV19 and TRBJ2-1, with TRBD2 matching over 9 bases. The V gene's germline CDR1 is LNHDA and CDR2 SQIVND (reference sequence). The CDR3 is 15 residues long. V lost 4 bases, J lost 4 bases, and 5 bases stayed unmatched. Written as DNA, the CDR3 is TGTGCCAGTAGTAAGGAGAGCGGGGGGTACAATGAGCAGTTCTTC. Translation gives CASSKESGGYNEQFF.

This clonotype has at least ten counts. The gene calls are TRBV20-1 and TRBJ1-6; 8 bases map to TRBD1. J gave up 0 bases and V 8 bases, and 6 bases lay outside the gene matches. Germline V gene lookup returns CDR1 DFQATT and CDR2 SNEGSKA (reference sequence). The CDR3 runs to 15 residues. The CDR3 region has the DNA TGCAGTCCGCACAGGGGGAGCTCCTATAATTCACCCCTCCACTTT. Amino acid sequence: CSPHRGSSYNSPLHF.